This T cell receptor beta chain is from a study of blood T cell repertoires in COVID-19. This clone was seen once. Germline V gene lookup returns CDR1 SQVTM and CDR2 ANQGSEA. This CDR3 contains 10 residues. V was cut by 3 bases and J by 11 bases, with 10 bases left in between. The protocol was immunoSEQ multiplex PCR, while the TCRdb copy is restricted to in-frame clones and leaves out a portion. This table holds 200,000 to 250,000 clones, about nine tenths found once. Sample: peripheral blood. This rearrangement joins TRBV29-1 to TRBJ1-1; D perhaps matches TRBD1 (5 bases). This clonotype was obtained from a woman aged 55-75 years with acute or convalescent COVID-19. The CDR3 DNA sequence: TGCAGCGTTGAGATCCACAGGGCTTTCTTT. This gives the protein CSVEIHRAFF. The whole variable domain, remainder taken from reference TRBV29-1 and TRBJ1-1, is SAVISQKPSRDICQRGTSLTIQCQVDSQVTMMFWYRQQPGQSLTLIATANQGSEATYESGFVIDKFPISRPNLTFSTLTVSNMSPEDSSIYLCSVEIHRAFFGQGTRLTVV.